This T cell receptor beta chain was identified during a study of blood T cell repertoires in COVID-19 (dated by TCRdb to about 2020). About the investigation overall: The collaborator samples originated in the United States, Italy and Spain and spanned the acute and convalescent phases of COVID-19. The prospective study material was composed of cDNA or gDNA derived from T cells, B-cell-depleted T cells, or PBMCs. Subjects who had been exposed to COVID-19, were actively infected with it, or had recovered from it provided the deeply sampled blood TCRbeta repertoires that made up the dataset. The repertoires were made available in a free public database intended to serve as a resource for research on the immune response to SARS-CoV-2. Samples came from the ongoing ImmuneRACE study (first 160 participants) plus 1,254 subjects from 6 global collaborators. A de-identified subject ID, COVID-19 status, age in years and sex were almost always included in the sample metadata. HLA class I and class II types, where available, came from metadata supplied by the sample provider rather than from assay-based typing. Study-level results and caveats: The amount of clinical and demographic metadata varied by source and participant and was provided uncurated.

On this clone: It lacks a known antigen. No much larger clone exists at a distance of one base, and base qualities are not known.

Based on the germline V gene, the CDR1 and CDR2 sequences are SGHRS and YFSETQ. Clipping removes 3 bases from V and 6 bases from J, with 5 as the unmatched junction base count. Taken from cysteine to phenylalanine, the CDR3 has 13 residues. Just CDR3 DNA is preserved here, 39 bases in frame from base 1. TCRbeta CDR3 regions were amplified from genomic DNA by means of the immunoSEQ Assay, a bias-controlled multiplex PCR. Turning to the authors' computational methods: Within the assay, amplification of reference gene primers was used to estimate how many nucleated cells each sample contained. To quantify the absolute abundance of each unique TCRbeta CDR3 rearrangement, sequence reads were collapsed and filtered. For each sample, productive Simpson clonality was calculated as the square root of Simpson's diversity index across productive rearrangements. In its TCRdb copy, this immuneACCESS table keeps in-frame sequences only and misses some clones. Where compared with another copy, unresolved V genes explain less than half of these, and the others have no known cause. For V, J and clone size, that table is used; D and trimming come from the DNA. Across this sample there are 70,000 to 95,000 clones, with approximately 86% seen only once. The ten largest clones add up to about 11% of the sample.

Each collaborating institution followed its own protocols to collect whole blood in K2EDTA tubes. For TCRbeta analysis, collaborators shipped samples in one of three forms: frozen whole blood, isolated PBMCs, or DNA extracted from either of those sample types. What was sequenced was peripheral blood. The origin of this receptor is an older woman with active or convalescent COVID-19. The receptor chain draws on TRBV5-1 and TRBJ1-1, with 7 bases in between that match TRBD1. The CDR3 is CASSYTGVSEAFF. Read as DNA, the sequence is TGCGCCAGCAGCTATACAGGGGTCTCTGAAGCTTTCTTT.